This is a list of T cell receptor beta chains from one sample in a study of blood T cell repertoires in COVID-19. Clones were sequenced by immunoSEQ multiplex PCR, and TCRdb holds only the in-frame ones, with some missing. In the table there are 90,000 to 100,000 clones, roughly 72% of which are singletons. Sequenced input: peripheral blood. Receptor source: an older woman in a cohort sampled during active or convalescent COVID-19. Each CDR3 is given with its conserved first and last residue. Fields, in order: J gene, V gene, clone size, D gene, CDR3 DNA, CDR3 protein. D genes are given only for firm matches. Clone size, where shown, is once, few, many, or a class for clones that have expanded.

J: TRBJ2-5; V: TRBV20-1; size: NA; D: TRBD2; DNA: TGCAGTGCTAGTAGGAGCGGGGAAGAGACCCAGTACTTC; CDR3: CSASRSGEETQYF
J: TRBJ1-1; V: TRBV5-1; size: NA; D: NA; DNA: TGCGCCAGCAGCTGGGCCTGGAACACTGAAGCTTTCTTT; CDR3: CASSWAWNTEAFF
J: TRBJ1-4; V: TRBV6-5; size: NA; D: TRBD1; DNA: TGTGCCAGCGGTAGGACAGGGATGGACGAAAAACTGTTTTTT; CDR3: CASGRTGMDEKLFF
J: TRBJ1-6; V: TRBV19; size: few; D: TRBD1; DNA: TGTGCCAGTAGTTTCCGACAGGGAGAAGGATCACCCCTCCACTTT; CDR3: CASSFRQGEGSPLHF
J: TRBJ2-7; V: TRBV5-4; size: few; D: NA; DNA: TGTGCCAGCAGCCCTCGGGAGAGCGGTTTATCCTACGAGCAGTACTTC; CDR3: CASSPRESGLSYEQYF
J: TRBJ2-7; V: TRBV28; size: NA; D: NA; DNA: TGTGCCAGCAGTTCTTACGACGGGACCTACGAGCAGTACTTC; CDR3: CASSSYDGTYEQYF
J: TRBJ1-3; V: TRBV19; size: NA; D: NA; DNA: TGTGCCAGTAGGAGAGACAGACGCTCTGGAAACACCATATATTTT; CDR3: CASRRDRRSGNTIYF
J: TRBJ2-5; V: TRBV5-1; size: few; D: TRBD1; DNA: TGCGCCAGCAGCTTGAGAGGGGGCGAGACCCAGTACTTC; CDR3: CASSLRGGETQYF
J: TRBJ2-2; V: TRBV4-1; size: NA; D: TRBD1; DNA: TGCGCCAGCAGCCCAGGGCGACAGGGGCCCGGGGAGCTGTTTTTT; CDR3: CASSPGRQGPGELFF
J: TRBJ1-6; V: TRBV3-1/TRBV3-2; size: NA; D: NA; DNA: TGTGCCAGCAGCCCGAGGGGGGGCGCGTCGAATAATTCACCCCTCCACTTT; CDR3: CASSPRGGASNNSPLHF
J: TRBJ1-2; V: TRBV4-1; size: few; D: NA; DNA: TGCGCCAGCAGCCAAGACATCGCGGGGAACTATGGCTACACCTTC; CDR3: CASSQDIAGNYGYTF
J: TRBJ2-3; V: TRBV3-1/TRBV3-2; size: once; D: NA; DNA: TGTGCCAGCAGCCAAGATACAGGTTCTAGCACAGATACGCAGTATTTT; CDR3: CASSQDTGSSTDTQYF
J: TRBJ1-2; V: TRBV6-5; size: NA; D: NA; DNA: TGTGCCAGCATTCCGCCTGGGGGCGGCTATGGCTACACCTTC; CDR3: CASIPPGGGYGYTF
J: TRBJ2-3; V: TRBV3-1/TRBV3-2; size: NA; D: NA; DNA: TGTGCCAGCAGCCGAGTGGTTCCAGATACGCAGTATTTT; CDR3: CASSRVVPDTQYF
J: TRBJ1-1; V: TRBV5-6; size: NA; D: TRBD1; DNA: TGTGCCAGCAGCTCCGAGGTGGGACAGGGGGGCCACATGAACACTGAAGCTTTCTTT; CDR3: CASSSEVGQGGHMNTEAFF
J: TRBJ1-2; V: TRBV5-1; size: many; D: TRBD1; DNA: TGCGCCAGCAGCTTGGAAGTCCAGAGGGGGCTAAACTATGGCTACACCTTC; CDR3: CASSLEVQRGLNYGYTF
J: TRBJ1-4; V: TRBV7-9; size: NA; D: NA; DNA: TGTGCCAGCAGCTTACGAGGGAGGGATAATGAAAAACTGTTTTTT; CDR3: CASSLRGRDNEKLFF
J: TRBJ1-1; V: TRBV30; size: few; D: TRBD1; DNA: TGTGCCTGGGGGACAGTGAACACTGAAGCTTTCTTT; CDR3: CAWGTVNTEAFF
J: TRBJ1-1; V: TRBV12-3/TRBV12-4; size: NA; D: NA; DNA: TGTGCCAGCAGGGGGAGGGAGAACACTGAAGCTTTCTTT; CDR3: CASRGRENTEAFF
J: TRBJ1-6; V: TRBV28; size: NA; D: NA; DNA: TGTGCCAGCGGGTCCCGGGCCGGGGTAATTGTAACCCTCCACTTT; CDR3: CASGSRAGVIVTLHF
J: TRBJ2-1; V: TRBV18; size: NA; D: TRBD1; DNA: TGTGCCAGCTCCCCCACTTCCGGGACAGGGCATGAGCAGTTCTTC; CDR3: CASSPTSGTGHEQFF
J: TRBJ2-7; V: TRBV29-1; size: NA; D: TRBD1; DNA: TGCAGCGCTCGACAGGGTACCTACGAGCAGTACTTC; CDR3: CSARQGTYEQYF
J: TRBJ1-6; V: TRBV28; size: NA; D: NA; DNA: TGTGCCAGCAGTTTATTGGGGGGGCCGGAGGGTAATTCACCCCTCCACTTT; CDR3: CASSLLGGPEGNSPLHF
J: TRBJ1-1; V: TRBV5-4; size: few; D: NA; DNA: TGTGCCAGCAGCTCAGGACTGTGGGGTGAAGCTTTCTTT; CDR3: CASSSGLWGEAFF
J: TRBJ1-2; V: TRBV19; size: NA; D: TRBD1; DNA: TGTGCCAGTACCAACGGACAGGGACGTAACTATGGCTACACCTTC; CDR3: CASTNGQGRNYGYTF
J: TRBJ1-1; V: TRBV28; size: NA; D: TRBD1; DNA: TGTGCCAGCAGTGGACAGGTGTACACTGAAGCTTTCTTT; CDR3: CASSGQVYTEAFF
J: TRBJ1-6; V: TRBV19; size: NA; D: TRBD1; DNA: TGTGCCAGCTATACCGGGACAGAGAATTCACCCCTCCACTTT; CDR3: CASYTGTENSPLHF
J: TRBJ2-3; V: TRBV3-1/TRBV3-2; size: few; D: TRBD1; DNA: TGTGCCAGCAGCCAAGGAGGGGGCGCAGATACGCAGTATTTT; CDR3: CASSQGGGADTQYF
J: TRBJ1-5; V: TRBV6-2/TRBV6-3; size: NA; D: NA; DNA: TGTGCCAGCAGTTACAGCAGGGATTATAGCAATCAGCCCCAGCATTTT; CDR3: CASSYSRDYSNQPQHF
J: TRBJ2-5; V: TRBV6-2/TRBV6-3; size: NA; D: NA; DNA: TGTGCCAGCAGTTACGTATTTGGGGGCTCAGGGGATTCTTTAGAGACCCAGTACTTC; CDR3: CASSYVFGGSGDSLETQYF
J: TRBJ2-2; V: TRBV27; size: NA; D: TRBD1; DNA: TGTGCCAGCAGTAGAACGACAGGGGGACTCGGGGAGCTGTTTTTT; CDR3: CASSRTTGGLGELFF
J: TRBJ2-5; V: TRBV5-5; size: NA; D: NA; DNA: TGTGCCAGCAGCCTGACGTGGCAGGTTGGCCAGTACTTC; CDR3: CASSLTWQVGQYF
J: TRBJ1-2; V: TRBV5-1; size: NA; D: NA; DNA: TGCGCCAGCAGCCCTGGCCCCGCGCCCTCAGGGTCCTATGGCTACACCTTC; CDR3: CASSPGPAPSGSYGYTF
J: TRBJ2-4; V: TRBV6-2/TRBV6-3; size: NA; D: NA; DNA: TGTGCCAGCAGTTACCCTGGGGGCGACCGAGCCAAAAACATTCAGTACTTC; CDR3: CASSYPGGDRAKNIQYF
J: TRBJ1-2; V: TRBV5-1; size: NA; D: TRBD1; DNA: TGCGCCAGCAGCTTGAGGCGTGGGACAGGTCTTAACTATGGCTACACCTTC; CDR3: CASSLRRGTGLNYGYTF
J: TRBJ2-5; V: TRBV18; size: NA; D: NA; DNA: TGTGCCAGCTCACTAGAAGAGACCCAGTACTTC; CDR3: CASSLEETQYF
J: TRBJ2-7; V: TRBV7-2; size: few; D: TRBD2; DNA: TGTGCCAGCAGCTTTAGGACTAGCGGCCTCTACGAGCAGTACTTC; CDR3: CASSFRTSGLYEQYF
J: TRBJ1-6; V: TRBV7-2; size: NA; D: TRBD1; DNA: TGTGCCAGCAGCTTCGGGACAGCCTATAATTCACCCCTCCACTTT; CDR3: CASSFGTAYNSPLHF